This T cell receptor (beta chain) was recorded in a study of blood T cell repertoires in COVID-19. Overall study context: From the United States, Italy and Spain came samples of acute and convalescent COVID-19.

In the original workflow: Estimation of nucleated cell counts relied on the amplification of reference gene primers. Some clones are missing from TCRdb's copy, which holds only in-frame ones; the method was immunoSEQ multiplex PCR. That table gives V, J and clone size, and the DNA gave D and trimming. This sample has about 210,000 clones, with less than 90% found just once. The sequence was collected from a woman in her 70s with acute or convalescent COVID-19. Material for sequencing was peripheral blood.

CDR3 residues: CASSFSGGSPGELFF. CDR3 DNA: TGTGCCAGCAGCTTTAGCGGGGGGTCCCCCGGGGAGCTGTTTTTT. This sequence joins TRBV7-2 and TRBJ2-2; 10 bases fit TRBD2. The CDR3 is made up of 15 amino acids. The V gene end was trimmed by 3 bases and the J gene end by 6 bases; junction bases not matched to a gene: 4. Per germline, CDR1 SGHTA and CDR2 FQGNSA. Based on the CDR3 plus reference TRBV7-2 and TRBJ2-2, the full variable domain is GAGVSQSPSNKVTEKGKDVELRCDPISGHTALYWYRQSLGQGLEFLIYFQGNSAPDKSGLPSDRFSAERTGGSVSTLTIQRTQQEDSAVYLCASSFSGGSPGELFFGEGSRLTVL.